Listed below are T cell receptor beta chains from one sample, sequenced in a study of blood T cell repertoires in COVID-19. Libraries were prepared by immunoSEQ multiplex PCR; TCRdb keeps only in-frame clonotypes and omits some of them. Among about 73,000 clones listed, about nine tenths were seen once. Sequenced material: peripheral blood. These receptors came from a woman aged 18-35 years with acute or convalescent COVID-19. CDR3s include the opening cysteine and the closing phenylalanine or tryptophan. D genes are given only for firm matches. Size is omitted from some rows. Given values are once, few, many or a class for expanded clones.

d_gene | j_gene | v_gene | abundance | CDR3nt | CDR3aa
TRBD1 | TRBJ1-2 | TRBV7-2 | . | TGTGCCAGCAGTCCCCGCGGGACAGGGGGCGGGCGGGGCTATGGCTACACCTTC | CASSPRGTGGGRGYGYTF
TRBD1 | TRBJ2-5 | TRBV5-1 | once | TGCGCCAGCAGCACCGGGACAGGGGAAGAGACCCAGTACTTC | CASSTGTGEETQYF
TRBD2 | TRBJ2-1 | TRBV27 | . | TGTGCCAGCAGTTCGGCGGTTAGCGGGGTCAACAATGAGCAGTTCTTC | CASSSAVSGVNNEQFF
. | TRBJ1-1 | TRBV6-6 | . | TGTGCCAGCACAGGTGGTACGACACTGAACACTGAAGCTTTCTTT | CASTGGTTLNTEAFF
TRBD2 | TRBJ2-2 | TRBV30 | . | TGTGCCTGGAGAGCGGGGGCCGGGGAGCTGTTTTTT | CAWRAGAGELFF
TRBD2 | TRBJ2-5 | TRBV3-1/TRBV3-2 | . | TGTGCCAGCAGCCAAGGCGGGGGGGCCCTTGAAGAGACCCAGTACTTC | CASSQGGGALEETQYF
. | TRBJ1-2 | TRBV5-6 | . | TGTGCCAGCAGCGGGAGAATACGAGACTACACCTTC | CASSGRIRDYTF
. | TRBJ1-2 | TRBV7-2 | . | TGTGCCAGCAGCTTAGCCCCTGGCACGGGGAATGGCTACACCTTC | CASSLAPGTGNGYTF
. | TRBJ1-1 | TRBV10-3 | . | TGTGCCATCAGTGATATGGGGGGAGCTTTCTTT | CAISDMGGAFF
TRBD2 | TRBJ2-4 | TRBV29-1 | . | TGCAGCGTAGCCGGGGGGGACAACATTCAGTACTTC | CSVAGGDNIQYF
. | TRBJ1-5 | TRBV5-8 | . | TGTGCCAGCAGCCTCCGTCAAGTCCTGGGGGGGGCAGGACAGCCCCAGCATTTT | CASSLRQVLGGAGQPQHF
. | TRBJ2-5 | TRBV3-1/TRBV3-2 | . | TGTGCCAGCAGCCGGCGTAACGGGCAAGAGACCCAGTACTTC | CASSRRNGQETQYF
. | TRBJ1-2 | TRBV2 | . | TGTGCCAGCAGCTCGGACAGCTCTAACTATGGCTACACCTTC | CASSSDSSNYGYTF
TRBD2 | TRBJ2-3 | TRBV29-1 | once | TGCAGCGTTGAAAGGGGAGAAACAATACTAGCGGGAGAGGAAAATACGCAGTATTTT | CSVERGETILAGEENTQYF
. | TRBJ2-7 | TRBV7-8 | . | TGTGCCAGCAGCTTAGATGTTGGGCAGGGCCACGAGCAGTACTTC | CASSLDVGQGHEQYF
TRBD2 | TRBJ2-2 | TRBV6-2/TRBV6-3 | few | TGTGCCAGCAGTTACCCGGGGAGGGCGGGGGGCGACACCGGGGAGCTGTTTTTT | CASSYPGRAGGDTGELFF
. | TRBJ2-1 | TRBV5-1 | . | TGCGCCAGCAGCGGTGACAGAATATACAATGAGCAGTTCTTC | CASSGDRIYNEQFF
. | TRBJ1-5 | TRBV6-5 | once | TGTGCCAGCAGTCCGCGGGGTAGCAATCAGCCCCAGCATTTT | CASSPRGSNQPQHF
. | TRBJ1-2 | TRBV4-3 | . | TGCGCCAGCAGCCAAGATTTTTCCGGGGGGCCGGTCTATGGCTACACCTTC | CASSQDFSGGPVYGYTF
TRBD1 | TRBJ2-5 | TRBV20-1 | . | TGCAGTGCTAGTCGTGAGGGGGCCGGGGAGACCCAGTACTTC | CSASREGAGETQYF
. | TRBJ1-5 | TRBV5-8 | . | TGTGCCAGCAGCCCGGGTAGCAATCAGCCCCAGCATTTT | CASSPGSNQPQHF
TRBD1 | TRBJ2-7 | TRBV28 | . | TGTGCCAGCAGTTCCCCGGACAGGCGGCCCTACGAGCAGTACTTC | CASSSPDRRPYEQYF
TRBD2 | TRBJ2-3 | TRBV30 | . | TGTGCCTGGAGCCCTCTAGCGGGGGGGCCTGGAGATACGCAGTATTTT | CAWSPLAGGPGDTQYF
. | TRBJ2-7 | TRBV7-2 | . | TGTGCCAGCAGCTTAGGTCAACTAGGTCGACGTGTCGAGCAGTACTTC | CASSLGQLGRRVEQYF
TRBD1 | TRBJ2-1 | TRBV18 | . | TGTGCCAGCTCACCTTCCCGGGACAGGGCGGGATTCTTC | CASSPSRDRAGFF
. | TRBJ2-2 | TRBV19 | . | TGTGCCAGTTCTTCCTCAGGGGCCGGGGAGCTGTTTTTT | CASSSSGAGELFF
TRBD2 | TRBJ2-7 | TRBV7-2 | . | TGTGCCAGCAGCATAGCGGGAGCGCGTTACGAGCAGTACTTC | CASSIAGARYEQYF
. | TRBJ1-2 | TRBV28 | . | TGTGCCAGCAGCTCGACTCCGGCCGGTGGCTACACCTTC | CASSSTPAGGYTF
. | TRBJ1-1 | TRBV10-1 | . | TGCGCCAGCAGTGAAGGTGGCGGGAGGACTGAAGCTTTCTTT | CASSEGGGRTEAFF
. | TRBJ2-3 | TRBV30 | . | TGTGCCTGGAGGTGGGGGGACCGGGACACAGATACGCAGTATTTT | CAWRWGDRDTDTQYF
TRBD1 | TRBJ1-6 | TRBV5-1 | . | TGCGCCAGCAGCTTGGGACAGGGCAGATCACCCCTCCACTTT | CASSLGQGRSPLHF
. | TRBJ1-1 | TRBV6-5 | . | TGTGCCAGCAGTTTAGGCGACAGGACGAACACTGAAGCTTTCTTT | CASSLGDRTNTEAFF
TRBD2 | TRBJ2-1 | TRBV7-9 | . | TGTGCCAGCAGCTTGAGAGCGGGAGGGTCCTACAATGAGCAGTTCTTC | CASSLRAGGSYNEQFF
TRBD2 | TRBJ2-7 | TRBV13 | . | TGTGCCAGCAGCAATAGCGGGGGGGCCTACGAGCAGTACTTC | CASSNSGGAYEQYF
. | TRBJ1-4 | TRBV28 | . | TGTGCCAGCAGTTCCCCAGGGATACGCGAAAAACTGTTTTTT | CASSSPGIREKLFF
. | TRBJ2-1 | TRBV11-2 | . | TGTGCCAGCAGCTTAGACGGGTGGGAGCAGTTCTTC | CASSLDGWEQFF
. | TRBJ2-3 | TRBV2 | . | TGTGCCAGCACGCGACAGAACACAGATACGCAGTATTTT | CASTRQNTDTQYF
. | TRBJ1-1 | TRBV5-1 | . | TGCGCCAGCAGCTTGACCGGAGGCACTGAAGCTTTCTTT | CASSLTGGTEAFF
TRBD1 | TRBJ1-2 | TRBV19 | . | TGTGCCAGTAGTCCCGGAGACAGGGCAAATGGCTACACCTTC | CASSPGDRANGYTF
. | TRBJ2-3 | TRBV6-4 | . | TGTGCCAGCAGTGACGGGCAAACAAGCACAGATACGCAGTATTTT | CASSDGQTSTDTQYF
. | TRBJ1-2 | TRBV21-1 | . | TGTGCCAGCAGCACTTACAGGGGGCTTGACTATGGCTACACCTTC | CASSTYRGLDYGYTF
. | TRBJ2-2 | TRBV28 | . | TGTGCCAGCAGTACACAGGTCCGGGAGCTGTTTTTT | CASSTQVRELFF
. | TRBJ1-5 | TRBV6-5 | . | TGTGCCAGCGGCCCCAATCAGCCCCAGCATTTT | CASGPNQPQHF
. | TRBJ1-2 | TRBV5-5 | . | TGTGCCAGCAGCACCCTCGGTAGCTATGGCTACACCTTC | CASSTLGSYGYTF
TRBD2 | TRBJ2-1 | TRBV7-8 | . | TGTGCCAGCAGCTATAGCGGGTTCTCCTACAATGAGCAGTTCTTC | CASSYSGFSYNEQFF
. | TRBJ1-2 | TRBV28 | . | TGTGCCAGCAGGACAGCCAACTATGGCTACACCTTC | CASRTANYGYTF
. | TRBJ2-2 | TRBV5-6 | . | TGTGCCAGCAGCCAGCGGCCCACCGGGGAGCTGTTTTTT | CASSQRPTGELFF
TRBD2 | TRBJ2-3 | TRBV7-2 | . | TGTGCCAGCAGCTTAGCCAGCGGGAGGGATACGCAGTATTTT | CASSLASGRDTQYF
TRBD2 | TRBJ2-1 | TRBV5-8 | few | TGTGCCAGCAATACGGGACTAGGAGACTACAATGAGCAGTTCTTC | CASNTGLGDYNEQFF
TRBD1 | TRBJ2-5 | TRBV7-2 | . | TGTGCCAGCAGCTTAGGGGACAGGGGGCAAGGAGAGACCCAGTACTTC | CASSLGDRGQGETQYF
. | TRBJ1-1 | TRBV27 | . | TGTGCCAGCAGTCTACAGGGAAGCGCTGAAGCTTTCTTT | CASSLQGSAEAFF
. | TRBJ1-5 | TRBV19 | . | TGTGCCAGTAGTATCAAGGCGACGGAGCATAGCAATCAGCCCCAGCATTTT | CASSIKATEHSNQPQHF